One T cell receptor beta chain is described in this entry. The antigen is unknown. This is likely a read error, given that the CDR3 carries no conserved phenylalanine or tryptophan at its end. At the time of sampling, donors were nominally healthy, though unrecorded immune exposures were likely. Trimming removed 5 bases at V and 2 bases at J, with 12 bases between. In germline, CDR1 is SEHNR, CDR2 FQNEAQ (reference sequence). The CDR3 runs to 14 residues. The data originate from a study of cytomegalovirus exposure and HLA in healthy donors. Overall study findings and caveats: Usually a TCR sequence was rare, but some public TCRs were found in many donors.

PCR used 60 Vbeta primers and 13 Jbeta primers. Profiling relied on immunoSEQ multiplex PCR, and the TCRdb table lists in-frame clones only, not all of them. The data contain roughly 190,000 clones, 87% of them singletons. The TCR was taken from a man aged 25 to 45 in good health and CMV-seronegative. The material sequenced was PBMCs. The chain combines TRBV7-9 with TRBJ1-2; tentatively, D is TRBD1 (6 bases). The CDR3 DNA reads TGTGCCAGCAGCCGACAGGCTCGGAACTATGGCTACACCCTC. It yields the protein CASSRQARNYGYTL.